The entry that follows covers one TCR beta chain sequence. Produced via immunoSEQ multiplex PCR; TCRdb's table is partial and in-frame only. There are about 680,000 clones in the sample; around 72% occur only once, and approximately 1.7% lies in the top ten. The ends were cut back, 10 bases at V and 0 bases at J, with 12 bases in the middle. The CDR3 is 14 residues long. Germline assignment: CDR1 MNHNS and CDR2 SASEGT. This sample was included in a study of shared clonotypes between healthy human individuals. This TCR was recovered from a woman aged 25 to 39 in good health. This chain connects TRBV6-1 to TRBJ2-2, with no clear D. Sample: memory CD4+ T cells sorted from blood. Subset denoted: CD45RA-negative fraction. In DNA form, the CDR3 reads TGTGCCACCGGAAGGGCTTCGAACACCGGGGAGCTGTTTTTT. Protein product: CATGRASNTGELFF.